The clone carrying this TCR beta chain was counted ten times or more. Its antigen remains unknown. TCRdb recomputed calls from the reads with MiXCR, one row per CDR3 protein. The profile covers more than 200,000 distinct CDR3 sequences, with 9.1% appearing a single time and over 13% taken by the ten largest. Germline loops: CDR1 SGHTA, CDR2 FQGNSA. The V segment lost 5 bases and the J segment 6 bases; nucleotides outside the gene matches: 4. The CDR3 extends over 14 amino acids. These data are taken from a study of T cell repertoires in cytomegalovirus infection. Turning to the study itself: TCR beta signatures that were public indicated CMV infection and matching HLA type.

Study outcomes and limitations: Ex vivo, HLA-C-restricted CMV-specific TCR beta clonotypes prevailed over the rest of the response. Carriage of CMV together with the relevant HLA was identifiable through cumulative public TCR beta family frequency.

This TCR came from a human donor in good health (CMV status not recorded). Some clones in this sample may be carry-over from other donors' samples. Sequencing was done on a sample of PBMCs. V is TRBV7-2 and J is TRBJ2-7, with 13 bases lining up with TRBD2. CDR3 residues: CASSQGLAGSEQYF. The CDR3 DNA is TGTGCCAGCAGCCAGGGACTAGCGGGGAGCGAGCAGTACTTC. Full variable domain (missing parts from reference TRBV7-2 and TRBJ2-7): GAGVSQSPSNKVTEKGKDVELRCDPISGHTALYWYRQSLGQGLEFLIYFQGNSAPDKSGLPSDRFSAERTGGSVSTLTIQRTQQEDSAVYLCASSQGLAGSEQYFGPGTRLTVT.